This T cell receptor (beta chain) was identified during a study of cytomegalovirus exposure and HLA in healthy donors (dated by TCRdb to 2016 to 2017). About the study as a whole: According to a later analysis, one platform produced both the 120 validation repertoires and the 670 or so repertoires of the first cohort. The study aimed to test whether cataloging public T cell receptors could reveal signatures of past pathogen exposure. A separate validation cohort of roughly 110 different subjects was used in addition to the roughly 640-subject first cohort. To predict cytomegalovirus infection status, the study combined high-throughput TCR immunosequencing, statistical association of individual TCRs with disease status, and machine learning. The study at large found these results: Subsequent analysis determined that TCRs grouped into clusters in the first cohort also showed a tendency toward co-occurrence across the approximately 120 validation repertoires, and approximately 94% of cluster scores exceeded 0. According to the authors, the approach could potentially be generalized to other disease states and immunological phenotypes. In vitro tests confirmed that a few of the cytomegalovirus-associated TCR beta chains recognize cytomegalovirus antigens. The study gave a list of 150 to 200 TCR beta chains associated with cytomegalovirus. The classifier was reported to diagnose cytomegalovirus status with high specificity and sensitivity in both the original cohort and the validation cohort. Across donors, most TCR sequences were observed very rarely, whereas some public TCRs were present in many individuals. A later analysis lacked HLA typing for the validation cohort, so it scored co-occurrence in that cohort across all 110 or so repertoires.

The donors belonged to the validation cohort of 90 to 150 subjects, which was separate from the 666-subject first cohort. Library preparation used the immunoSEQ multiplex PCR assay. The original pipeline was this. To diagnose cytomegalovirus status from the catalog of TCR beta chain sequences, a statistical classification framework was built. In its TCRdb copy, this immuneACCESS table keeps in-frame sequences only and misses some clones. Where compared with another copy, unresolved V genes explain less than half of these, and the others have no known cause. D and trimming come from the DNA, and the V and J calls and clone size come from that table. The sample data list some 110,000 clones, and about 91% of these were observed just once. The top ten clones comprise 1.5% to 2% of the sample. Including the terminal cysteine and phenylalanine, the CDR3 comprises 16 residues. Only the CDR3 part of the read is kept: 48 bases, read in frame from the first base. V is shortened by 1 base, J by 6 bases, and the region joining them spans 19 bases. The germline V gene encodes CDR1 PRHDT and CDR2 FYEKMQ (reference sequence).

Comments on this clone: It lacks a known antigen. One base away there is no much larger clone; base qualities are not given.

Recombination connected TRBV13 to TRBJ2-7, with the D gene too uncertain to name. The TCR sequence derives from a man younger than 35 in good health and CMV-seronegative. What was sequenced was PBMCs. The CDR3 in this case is CASSLVGSLRPSEQYF. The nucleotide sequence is TGTGCCAGCAGCTTAGTGGGTAGCCTGAGACCCTCCGAGCAGTACTTC.